This TCR beta chain emerged from a study of shared clonotypes between healthy human individuals. Findings of the study overall: Rarefaction gave evidence that sorted-subset sequencing remained incomplete despite large depth.

Only CD45RO-negative cells positively selected for CCR7 counted as naive CD8 cells, so terminally differentiated effector memory CD45RA+ cells were excluded. Assay: immunoSEQ multiplex PCR; the TCRdb copy retains only in-frame clones and omits some. The sample shows approximately 840,000 clones, about 96% of them seen only once. A remark on this clone: Antigen unknown.

Sequencing was performed on naive CD8+ T cells sorted from blood. The sequence came from a man under 40 in good health.

CDR3 sequence reads: CASSLEVSSYEQYF. The DNA of the CDR3 is TGTGCCAGCAGCTTGGAGGTAAGCTCCTACGAGCAGTACTTC. V usage is TRBV5-6 and J usage is TRBJ2-7; unclear D gene. V lost 0 bases, J lost 0 bases, and 7 bases lay in between. Germline lookup yields CDR1 SGHDT and CDR2 YYEEEE. The CDR3 spans 14 residues.